This record concerns one TCR beta chain sequence. Its antigen is unknown. The sample is drawn from a study of cytomegalovirus exposure and HLA in healthy donors. Broader study findings: Associated with cytomegalovirus, according to the listing, were 150 to 200 TCR beta chains. Rarity characterized most TCR sequences, yet some public TCRs appeared in many donors.

In nominal health when sampled, donors likely had unrecorded immune exposures nonetheless. CDR3 size: 14 residues. Germline assignment: CDR1 SGHRS and CDR2 YFSETQ. With 0 bases removed from V and 6 bases from J, the gap between germline ends came to 11 bases. Primers for the PCR totalled 60 Vbeta and 13 Jbeta. Original handling: The count from a later analysis was about 80 million unique TCR beta chains, approximately 9.9 million of them shared. TCRdb keeps only in-frame clones here, not all; method: immunoSEQ multiplex PCR. V and J calls and clone size are those listed in that table; D and trimming were worked out from the DNA. The sample has around 55,000 clones, roughly 70% seen once.

The sequence derives from a middle-aged man in good health and CMV-seropositive. Sequencing used PBMCs. The chain links TRBV5-1 to TRBJ2-3, with a weak D call TRBD1 (5 bases). The CDR3 DNA is TGCGCCAGCAGCTTGGATGTTGGGGCCGATACGCAGTATTTT. This encodes CASSLDVGADTQYF.